This T cell receptor (beta chain) derives from a study of T cells after posttransplantation cyclophosphamide. A marrow graft followed busulfan-fludarabine conditioning, with cyclophosphamide on days +3 and +4. This CDR3 is 17 amino acids long. Looked up from germline, CDR1 is SGHVS and CDR2 is FQNEAQ. V was trimmed by 1 base and J by 0 bases, leaving 13 bases between them. This table comes from immunoSEQ multiplex PCR, and its TCRdb copy is limited to in-frame clones, with some not included. The data contain around 5,000 clones, roughly 76% of them singletons. The chain is built from TRBV7-8 and TRBJ1-3; perhaps TRBD1 as D (6 bases). This TCR came from a male patient aged 60 to 75 who received an allogeneic stem cell transplant from an unrelated donor, was CMV-positive, and had no GVHD. Among the T cells, some may be from the graft donor. The sequencing here drew on PBMCs, taken after allogeneic stem cell transplant with posttransplant cyclophosphamide. The CDR3 reads CASSLVPTTGSGNTIYF. The DNA of the CDR3 is TGTGCCAGCAGCTTAGTACCAACGACAGGCTCTGGAAACACCATATATTTT.